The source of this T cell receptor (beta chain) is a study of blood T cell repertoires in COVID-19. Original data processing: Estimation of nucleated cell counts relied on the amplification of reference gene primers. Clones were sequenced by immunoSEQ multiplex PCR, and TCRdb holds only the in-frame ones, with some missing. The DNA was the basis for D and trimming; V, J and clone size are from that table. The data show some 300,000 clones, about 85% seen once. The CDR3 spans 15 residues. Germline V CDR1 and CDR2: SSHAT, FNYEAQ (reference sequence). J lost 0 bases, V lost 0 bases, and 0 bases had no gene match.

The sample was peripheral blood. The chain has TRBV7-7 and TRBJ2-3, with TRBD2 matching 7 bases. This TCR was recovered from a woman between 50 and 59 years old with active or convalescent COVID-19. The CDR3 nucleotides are TGTGCCAGCAGCTTAGCTAGCGGGAGCACAGATACGCAGTATTTT. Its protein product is CASSLASGSTDTQYF.